This T cell receptor (beta chain) was sequenced during a study of blood T cell repertoires in COVID-19. Looking at the study overall: COVID-19 samples collected from the United States, Italy and Spain covered acute and convalescent phases.

With V trimmed by 6 bases and J by 7 bases, 11 bases remained unmatched. Germline CDR1 MNHEY, CDR2 SVGAGI. The CDR3 contains 14 residues. Self-reported history from a screening survey and questionnaire set each donor's cohort. Cohort 3 donors were reported recovered after two negative PCRs, clearance, or symptom resolution. Data came from immunoSEQ multiplex PCR; TCRdb stores just in-frame clones and leaves some out. The sample includes about 330,000 clones, approximately 87% of them seen just once. Sample: PBMCs or T cells enriched from blood (not recorded which). The chain carries TRBV6-5 and TRBJ1-2; the match to TRBD1 covers 7 bases. The clonotype originates from a woman under 40 who had recovered from COVID-19. CDR3 protein: CASRLRQGMGGYTF. DNA of the CDR3: TGTGCCAGCAGACTTAGACAGGGTATGGGTGGCTACACCTTC.